The rows below give T cell receptor beta chains drawn from one sample of a study of cytomegalovirus exposure and HLA in healthy donors. Sequencing was performed with immunoSEQ multiplex PCR; in TCRdb, only in-frame clones are kept and a portion is missing. The data contain approximately 200,000 clones, roughly 79% of them singletons. Sequenced material: PBMCs. Receptor source: a man under 40 in good health and CMV-seronegative. Each CDR3 is given with its conserved first and last residue. A D gene is named only where the DNA matches it firmly. Size values are once, few and many counts, or a class for expanded clones, and some rows have none.

- TRBJ1-6 TRBV9 - TGTGCCAGCAGCGTAGAACACATTAATTCACCCCTCCACTTT CASSVEHINSPLHF
- TRBJ1-4 TRBV21-1 few TGTGCCAGCAGCAATGGGGGGAAGGCAACTAATGAAAAACTGTTTTTT CASSNGGKATNEKLFF
TRBD2 TRBJ2-1 TRBV5-1 - TGCGCCAGCAGCTCCCGGGGGGCAGGACTAGCGGGAGTCAATGAGCAGTTCTTC CASSSRGAGLAGVNEQFF
TRBD1 TRBJ1-6 TRBV6-5 - TGTGCCAGCAGGGGACAGGTTGGTTCACCCCTCCACTTT CASRGQVGSPLHF
TRBD2 TRBJ2-3 TRBV11-2 - TGTGCCAGCAGCTTAGTAGCGGGTTCTAGCACAGATACGCAGTATTTT CASSLVAGSSTDTQYF
TRBD2 TRBJ2-5 TRBV28 few TGTGCCAGCAGCCGACTAGCGGGAGGAGAGACCCAGTACTTC CASSRLAGGETQYF
- TRBJ2-1 TRBV28 - TGTGCCAGCCTACCCCGACTGGGTTCCTACAATGAGCAGTTCTTC CASLPRLGSYNEQFF
TRBD1 TRBJ1-1 TRBV30 - TGTGCCTGGAGTGACAGGGGACAGGGATCCACTGAAGCTTTCTTT CAWSDRGQGSTEAFF
- TRBJ2-7 TRBV29-1 - TGCAGCGTTGTCGTGGGCCCCTCATACGAGCAGTACTTC CSVVVGPSYEQYF
- TRBJ2-3 TRBV18 - TGTGCCAGCTCACCCCTTTTTGCGGGGAACACAGATACGCAGTATTTT CASSPLFAGNTDTQYF
- TRBJ1-6 TRBV14 once TGTGCCAGCAGCCAAGGACAGAATTCACCCCTCCACTTT CASSQGQNSPLHF
TRBD2 TRBJ2-2 TRBV29-1 few TGCAGCGTTAATCTAGCGGGAGGCCCCGGGGAGCTGTTTTTT CSVNLAGGPGELFF
TRBD2 TRBJ2-5 TRBV10-3 - TGTGCCACTAGCGGGAGAGAAGAGGAGACCCAGTACTTC CATSGREEETQYF
- TRBJ2-3 TRBV27 - TGTGCCAGCAGTCGGGGAGCAGATACGCAGTATTTT CASSRGADTQYF
TRBD1 TRBJ2-7 TRBV7-9 - TGTGCCAGCAACAGTCATCGACAGGGGTTTGCGCACTTC CASNSHRQGFAHF
TRBD1 TRBJ2-7 TRBV11-1 few TGTGCCAGCAGCCGGGACAGGGACGTCGAGCAGTACTTC CASSRDRDVEQYF
- TRBJ1-2 TRBV5-1 - TGCGCCAGCAGCCCCGAGGCCGTCGGTTTGGGCTACACCTTC CASSPEAVGLGYTF
- TRBJ1-4 TRBV28 - TGTGCCAGCAGTTTAGGTGTGGCTGAAAAACTGTTTTTT CASSLGVAEKLFF